Sequencing of this TCR beta chain was carried out in a study of blood T cell repertoires in COVID-19. Recruits, aged roughly 18 to 89 years, lived in 25 or so US areas. Self-reported history from a screening survey and questionnaire set each donor's cohort. Germline V lookup: CDR1 LNHDA, CDR2 SQIVND (reference sequence). The CDR3 length is 15 residues. With V trimmed by 1 base and J by 6 bases, 7 bases remained unmatched. Produced via immunoSEQ multiplex PCR; TCRdb's table is partial and in-frame only. The table lists some 300,000 clones, roughly 87% of them singletons, with roughly 1% in the top ten.

The source is a woman in her twenties or thirties who had recovered from COVID-19. This rearrangement joins TRBV19 to TRBJ2-3; 7 bases agree with TRBD1. Sequenced sample: PBMCs or T cells enriched from blood (not recorded which). In DNA, the CDR3 is TGTGCCAGTAGTATAGGACAGGGCGTCAGGGATACGCAGTATTTT. This sequence encodes CASSIGQGVRDTQYF. Full variable domain (remainder filled in from reference TRBV19 and TRBJ2-3): DGGITQSPKYLFRKEGQNVTLSCEQNLNHDAMYWYRQDPGQGLRLIYYSQIVNDFQKGDIAEGYSVSREKKESFPLTVTSAQKNPTAFYLCASSIGQGVRDTQYFGPGTRLTVL.